The 32 T cell receptor beta chains in this list originate from one sample, sequenced in a study of T cells after yellow fever vaccination. TCRdb processed the 5' RACE reads anew with MiXCR; each CDR3 protein has one entry. The sample holds about 230,000 distinct CDR3 sequences, 6% to 8% seen once. The sample was CD4+ T cells sorted from PBMCs, taken on the day of the yellow fever booster vaccination. The receptors come from a man aged 25-45 years who received the YFV17D yellow fever vaccine.

A remark on this clonotype: A much larger clone differs by one base, so this may be a read error. V is TRBV18 and J is TRBJ2-4; D not certain. V lost 1 base to trimming and J lost 7 bases, with 8 bases between them. Germline loops: CDR1 KGHSH, CDR2 LQKENI. The CDR3 runs to 13 residues. The CDR3 DNA reads TGTGCCAGCTCACCACTCGGATCGAACATTCAGTACTTC. Residues: CASSPLGSNIQYF.

This clonotype was observed a handful of times. V is TRBV10-3 and J is TRBJ2-3; 10 bases match TRBD2. V gave up 11 bases and J gave up 4 bases; unmatched junction bases: 3. The CDR3 consists of 12 residues. The V gene's germline CDR1 is ENHRY and CDR2 SYGVKD. The CDR3 DNA reads as TGTGCCGTAACTAGCGGGGCAGATACGCAGTATTTT. Encoded protein: CAVTSGADTQYF.

The V call is TRBV20-1, the J call TRBJ2-1; 13 bases fit TRBD2. After removal of 0 bases from V and 1 base from J, the junction contained 6 bases not matched to a gene. This CDR3 spans 18 amino acids. Germline CDR1 DFQATT, CDR2 SNEGSKA (reference sequence). CDR3: CSARDGTSGTTSYNEQFF. The CDR3 nucleotides are TGCAGTGCTAGAGACGGGACTAGCGGGACTACTTCCTACAATGAGCAGTTCTTC.

This clonotype showed up just a few times. CDR3 nucleotide sequence: TGTGCCAGCCAGGAGGGACAGGGGCCCTACGAGCAGTACTTC. This sequence encodes CASQEGQGPYEQYF. The chain recombines TRBV25-1 with TRBJ2-7, with 10 bases matching TRBD1. This CDR3 is 14 amino acids long. With V trimmed by 8 bases and J by 2 bases, 6 bases remained unmatched. The germline V gene has CDR1 MGHDK and CDR2 SYGVNS.

Ten or more counts support this clonotype. The chain carries TRBV3-1 and TRBJ1-2; D uncertain. From germline, CDR1 is LGHDT and CDR2 YNNKEL (reference sequence). Trimming left V 4 bases short and J 7 bases short, with 10 bases between. The CDR3 has 12 amino acids. The CDR3 region has the DNA TGTGCCAGCAGCCCCAGTTATGGTGGCTACACCTTC. Translating gives CASSPSYGGYTF.

The gene calls are TRBV28 and TRBJ2-2, with D unclear. This CDR3 spans 13 amino acids. Germline CDR1 and CDR2: MDHEN and SYDVKM. Trimming took 3 bases from V and 5 from J, leaving 7 bases between them. The CDR3 nucleotides are TGTGCCAGCAGTTTCTATGATACCGGGGAGCTGTTTTTT. It is translated as CASSFYDTGELFF. Supplemented by reference TRBV28 and TRBJ2-2, the full variable domain reads DVKVTQSSRYLVKRTGEKVFLECVQDMDHENMFWYRQDPGLGLRLIYFSYDVKMKEKGDIPEGYSVSREKKERFSLILESASTNQTSMYLCASSFYDTGELFFGEGSRLTVL.

In this sample, this clonotype turned up many times. The CDR3 reads CASSENGATQYF. CDR3 DNA sequence: TGTGCCAGCAGTGAAAATGGGGCGACCCAGTACTTC. This chain links TRBV25-1 with TRBJ2-5, with a tentative D call TRBD1 (5 bases). The CDR3 is 12 residues long. The germline V gene encodes CDR1 MGHDK and CDR2 SYGVNS. Trimming cost V 2 bases and J 7 bases, with 8 bases left between them.

The chain employs TRBV7-8 and TRBJ2-7; D is unclear. The CDR3 sequence is 15 residues long. CDR1 is SGHVS, CDR2 FQNEAQ, per germline. The V end was cut by 1 base, the J end by 3 bases, with 13 bases between. In nucleotides, the CDR3 is TGTGCCAGCAGCTTAGTAACTGGGGTCAACTACGAGCAGTACTTC. It yields the protein CASSLVTGVNYEQYF.

This clonotype was detected only a few times. V gene TRBV2 combines with J gene TRBJ2-5; TRBD1 aligns across 7 bases. Looked up from germline, CDR1 is SNHLY and CDR2 is FYNNEI. The V gene end was trimmed by 8 bases and the J gene end by 1 base; junction bases not matched to a gene: 4. The CDR3 has 13 amino acids. CDR3: CASSDRLQETQYF. The DNA of the CDR3 is TGTGCCAGCTCGGACAGGCTCCAAGAGACCCAGTACTTC.

Ten or more counts support this clonotype. This chain links TRBV12-3 or TRBV12-4 with TRBJ2-2, with 9 positions matching TRBD1. The CDR3 is made up of 15 amino acids. V lost 7 bases to trimming and J lost 1 base; unmatched junction nucleotides: 4. The CDR3 bases are TGTGCCAGCAATCCGGGACAGGGGAACACCGGGGAGCTGTTTTTT. Protein: CASNPGQGNTGELFF.

This clonotype has ten or more counts. V and J are TRBV5-1 and TRBJ2-1; 9 bases match TRBD2. CDR1 SGHRS and CDR2 YFSETQ come from the germline V gene. V trimming: 4 bases; J trimming: 3 bases; junction bases outside the gene matches: 11. This CDR3 has 17 residues. The CDR3: CASSLVPPSGNYNEQFF. CDR3 in DNA: TGCGCCAGCAGCCTGGTCCCGCCTAGCGGGAACTACAATGAGCAGTTCTTC.

This clonotype has ten or more counts. The chain uses TRBV7-2 and TRBJ2-3; D assignment may be TRBD1 or TRBD2 (5 bases each). CDR1 is SGHTA, CDR2 FQGNSA, per germline. The CDR3 has 13 amino acids. The ends were cut back, 4 bases at V and 4 bases at J, with 9 bases in the middle. CDR3 nucleotide sequence: TGTGCCAGCAGCTCCCAGGGACCAGATACGCAGTATTTT. Encoded protein: CASSSQGPDTQYF.

This sequence joins TRBV30 and TRBJ1-5; TRBD1 matches at 8 bases. The CDR3 extends over 13 amino acids. Germline V CDR1 and CDR2: GTSNPN, SVGIG (reference sequence). V was clipped by 5 bases and J by 2 bases; unmatched bases: 2. This CDR3 reads CAWGGQGNQPQHF. The DNA for the CDR3 is TGTGCCTGGGGGGGACAGGGCAATCAGCCCCAGCATTTT.

This clonotype was counted at least ten times. The V call is TRBV12-3 or TRBV12-4, the J call TRBJ2-3, with 10 bases lining up with TRBD2. This CDR3 comprises 15 residues. After removal of 6 bases from V and 3 bases from J, the junction contained 6 bases not matched to a gene. The CDR3 loop reads CASRVAGGWTDTQYF. The CDR3, as DNA: TGTGCCAGCAGAGTAGCGGGAGGTTGGACAGATACGCAGTATTTT.

This clonotype was recorded at least ten times. CDR3 DNA sequence: TGTGCCAGCAGCCTTAATTACAATGAGCAGTTCTTC. Translated: CASSLNYNEQFF. The chain carries TRBV7-8 and TRBJ2-1; D is undetermined. Trimming removed 5 bases at V and 4 bases at J, with 6 bases between. The CDR3 contains 12 residues. Germline V gene sequence: CDR1 SGHVS, CDR2 FQNEAQ.

This clonotype has just a few counts. This sequence joins TRBV20-1 and TRBJ2-7; the match to TRBD1 covers 12 bases. V shed 5 bases and J 6 bases; nucleotides not matched to a gene: 5. Germline V lookup: CDR1 DFQATT, CDR2 SNEGSKA (reference sequence). The CDR3 is 13 residues long. CDR3 DNA: TGCAGTGCTGACCGGGACAGGGGGCTCGAGCAGTACTTC. This sequence encodes CSADRDRGLEQYF.

The chain has TRBV25-1 and TRBJ2-4; 8 bases fit TRBD1. The ends lost 5 bases at V and 4 bases at J; junction bases unmatched: 4. CDR1 and CDR2 (germline): MGHDK, SYGVNS. This CDR3 is built from 14 residues. The CDR3: CASSYTGGKNIQYF. The CDR3, as DNA: TGTGCCAGCAGTTATACAGGGGGTAAAAACATTCAGTACTTC.

There are a few counts of this clonotype. The chain carries TRBV12-3 or TRBV12-4 and TRBJ2-1; D ambiguous. Trimming took off 1 base at V and 3 bases at J, with 10 bases between the two ends. The CDR3 runs 15 residues. CDR3 protein: CASSLVGRGYNEQFF. CDR3 coding DNA: TGTGCCAGCAGTTTAGTGGGCCGCGGCTACAATGAGCAGTTCTTC.

In regard to this clonotype: A read error may explain this, as a much larger clone is one base away. The rearrangement uses TRBV11-2 and TRBJ2-1, with 7 bases fitting TRBD2. Looked up from germline, CDR1 is SGHAT and CDR2 is FQNNGV. CDR3 length equals 11 residues. In DNA, the CDR3 is TGTTCCAGCGGGACTATCAATGAGCAGTTCTTC. It specifies CSSGTINEQFF.

The rearrangement links TRBV4-3 to TRBJ2-5; 8 bases line up with TRBD2. This CDR3 is 14 amino acids long. From germline, CDR1 is LGHNA and CDR2 YSLEER. The trim removed 3 bases at V and 7 bases at J, leaving 7 bases unmatched. The CDR3 DNA is TGCGCCAGCAGCCAGGAAGCGGGAGTTGGGACCCAGTACTTC. Protein: CASSQEAGVGTQYF.

This chain uses TRBV12-3 or TRBV12-4 with TRBJ2-7, with D tentatively TRBD1 or TRBD2 (5 bases each). V was cut by 7 bases and J by 4 bases, with 14 bases left in between. The CDR3 covers 13 residues. CDR3 coding DNA: TGTGCCAGCACCAGATCGGGACGTTACGAGCAGTACTTC. This gives the protein CASTRSGRYEQYF.

This clonotype was found a few times. The rearrangement links TRBV20-1 to TRBJ2-5; no clear D gene. The CDR3 length is 13 residues. V was clipped by 7 bases and J by 5 bases, with 17 bases between them. The germline gives CDR1 DFQATT, CDR2 SNEGSKA (reference sequence). CDR3 DNA: TGCAGTGTAAAGAGCCAGGTCCGGGAGACCCAGTACTTC. Its protein is CSVKSQVRETQYF.

This clonotype was counted many times. This chain connects TRBV6-2 or TRBV6-3 to TRBJ2-1; 7 nucleotides agree with TRBD2. Losses at the gene ends were 6 bases for V and 4 bases for J; bases not matched to a gene: 12. This CDR3 is 16 amino acids long. CDR1 and CDR2 (germline): MNHEY, SVGEGT. CDR3 residues: CASRPIWDYYYNEQFF. The CDR3, as DNA: TGTGCCAGCAGACCAATCTGGGACTACTATTACAATGAGCAGTTCTTC.

As regards this clonotype: A read error may be the cause here, since a much bigger clone is one base away. This rearrangement joins TRBV20-1 to TRBJ2-2; no clear D gene. Germline CDR1 reads DFQATT; CDR2 reads SNEGSKA (reference sequence). The CDR3 has 12 amino acids. Trimming pared 8 bases from V and 4 bases from J, leaving 11 bases between. Here the CDR3 DNA reads TGCAGTTCTCCCTATATCACCGGGGAGCTGTTTTTT. This codes for CSSPYITGELFF.

The V and J genes are TRBV12-3 or TRBV12-4 and TRBJ1-5; D may be TRBD1 (6 bases). The CDR3 contains 16 residues. V lost 6 bases and J lost 5, with 20 bases in between. The CDR3 loop reads CASSPLGGIGDQPQHF. The CDR3 DNA is TGTGCCAGCAGCCCCTTAGGGGGTATTGGCGATCAGCCCCAGCATTTT.

This clonotype has ten or more counts. The chain carries TRBV20-1 and TRBJ2-1; the match to TRBD2 covers 11 bases. Trimming took 0 bases from V and 0 from J; bases not matched to a gene: 10. The CDR3 consists of 19 residues. Germline V CDR1 and CDR2: DFQATT, SNEGSKA (reference sequence). The CDR3 region is CSARDLASGRPGSYNEQFF. CDR3 in DNA: TGCAGTGCTAGAGATCTGGCTAGCGGGAGGCCAGGCTCCTACAATGAGCAGTTCTTC.

This clonotype has just a few counts. The chain uses TRBV6-2 or TRBV6-3 and TRBJ2-7; 7 nucleotides align to TRBD1. There are 13 residues in the CDR3. With V trimmed by 6 bases and J by 3 bases, 5 bases remained unmatched. The germline CDR1 and CDR2 sequences are MNHEY and SVGEGT. CDR3 nucleotide sequence: TGTGCCAGCAGACCGGGACAGAACTACGAGCAGTACTTC. Its translation is CASRPGQNYEQYF.

As to this clonotype: This may stem from a read error, because a much larger clone lies one nucleotide away. This rearrangement joins TRBV24-1 to TRBJ2-1, with 12 bases that match TRBD1. The length of the CDR3 is 16 residues. Germline CDR1 is KGHDR and CDR2 is SFDVKD. For the CDR3, the DNA is TGTGCCCCCAGTGATTCTCCGGGACAGGGGGCGGATGAGCAGTTCTTC. It yields the protein CAPSDSPGQGADEQFF.

Ten or more counts support this clonotype. This chain joins TRBV6-5 and TRBJ1-2; no clear D. The germline V gene has CDR1 MNHEY and CDR2 SVGAGI. V lost 4 bases to trimming and J lost 4 bases, with 13 bases between them. The length of the CDR3 is 14 residues. CDR3 region: CASSSPKTAYGYTF. The CDR3 DNA reads TGTGCCAGCAGTTCTCCGAAAACTGCCTATGGCTACACCTTC.

The rearrangement joins TRBV18 to TRBJ2-6; 8 bases agree with TRBD1. The germline CDR1 and CDR2 sequences are KGHSH and LQKENI. V dropped 5 bases and J dropped 0; count of bases not matched to a gene: 6. The CDR3 runs to 17 residues. This CDR3 reads CASSAGTGNSGANVLTF. As DNA, the CDR3 is TGTGCCAGCTCAGCCGGGACAGGCAACTCTGGGGCCAACGTCCTGACTTTC.

This clonotype has just a few counts. The gene calls are TRBV7-9 and TRBJ2-5; D possibly corresponds to TRBD2 (6 bases). Per germline, CDR1 SEHNR and CDR2 FQNEAQ (reference sequence). This CDR3 spans 15 amino acids. V was pared by 1 base and J by 4 bases, with 13 bases between. CDR3 nucleotide sequence: TGTGCCAGCAGCTTAGTCTCGACTAGAGGAGAGACCCAGTACTTC. Residues: CASSLVSTRGETQYF.

This chain joins TRBV20-1 and TRBJ2-1; D is possibly TRBD1 (5 bases). The CDR3 has 13 amino acids. V dropped 1 base and J dropped 6 bases, with 10 bases sitting between them. Germline-derived CDR1 and CDR2 are DFQATT and SNEGSKA (reference sequence). The CDR3 DNA follows: TGCAGTGCTAGAGGCGTGGGGCGCAATGAGCAGTTCTTC. Translated: CSARGVGRNEQFF.